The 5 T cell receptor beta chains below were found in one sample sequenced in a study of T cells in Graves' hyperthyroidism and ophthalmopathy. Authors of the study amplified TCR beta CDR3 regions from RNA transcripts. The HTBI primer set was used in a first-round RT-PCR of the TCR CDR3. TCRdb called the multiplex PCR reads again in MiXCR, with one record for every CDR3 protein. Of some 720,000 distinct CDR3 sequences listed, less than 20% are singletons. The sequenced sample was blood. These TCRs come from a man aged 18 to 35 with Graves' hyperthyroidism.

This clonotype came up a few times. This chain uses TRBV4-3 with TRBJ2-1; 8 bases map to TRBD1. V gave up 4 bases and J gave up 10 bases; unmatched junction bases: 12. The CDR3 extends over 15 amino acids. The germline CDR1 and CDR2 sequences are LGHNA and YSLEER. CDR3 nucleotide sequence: TGCGCCAGCAGCCTACGTACTCAGGGGGCGGACGAGCAGTTCTTC. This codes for CASSLRTQGADEQFF.

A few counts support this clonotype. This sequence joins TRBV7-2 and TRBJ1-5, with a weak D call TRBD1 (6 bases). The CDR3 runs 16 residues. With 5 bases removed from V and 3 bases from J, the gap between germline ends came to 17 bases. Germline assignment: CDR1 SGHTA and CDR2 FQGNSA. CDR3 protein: CASSERGSLANQPQHF. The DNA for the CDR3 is TGTGCCAGCAGCGAAAGGGGGTCCCTTGCCAATCAGCCCCAGCATTTT.

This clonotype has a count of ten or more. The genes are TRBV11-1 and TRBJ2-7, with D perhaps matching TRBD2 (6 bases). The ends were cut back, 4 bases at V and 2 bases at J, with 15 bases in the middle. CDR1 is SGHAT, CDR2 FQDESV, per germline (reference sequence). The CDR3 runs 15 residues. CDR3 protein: CASSYGTSTTYEQYF. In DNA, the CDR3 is TGTGCCAGCAGCTACGGGACTTCGACTACCTACGAGCAGTACTTC.

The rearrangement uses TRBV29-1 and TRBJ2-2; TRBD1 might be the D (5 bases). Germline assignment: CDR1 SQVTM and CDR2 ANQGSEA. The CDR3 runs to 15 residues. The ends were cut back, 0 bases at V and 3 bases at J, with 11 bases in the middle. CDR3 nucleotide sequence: TGCAGCGTTGAAGAAAGGCAGGGATACACCGGGGAGCTGTTTTTT. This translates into CSVEERQGYTGELFF.

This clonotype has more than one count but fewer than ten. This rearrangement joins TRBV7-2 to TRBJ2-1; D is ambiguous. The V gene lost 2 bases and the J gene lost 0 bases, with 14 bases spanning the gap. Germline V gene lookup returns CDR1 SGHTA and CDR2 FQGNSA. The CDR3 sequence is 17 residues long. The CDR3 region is CASSLKYLKSSYNEQFF. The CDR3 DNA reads TGTGCCAGCAGCTTAAAGTATCTGAAGAGCTCCTACAATGAGCAGTTCTTC.